Listed below are T cell receptor beta chains from one sample, sequenced in a study of blood T cell repertoires in COVID-19. Assay used: immunoSEQ multiplex PCR; TCRdb lists only in-frame clones, some missing. This sample has fewer than 250,000 clones, with 70% to 90% found just once. Material: peripheral blood. These receptors came from a man aged 55-75 years with acute or convalescent COVID-19. Both conserved end residues are part of each CDR3. Each record gives: CDR3 DNA, CDR3 protein, J gene, D gene, clone size, V gene. D genes are given only for firm matches. Clone size appears in some rows only: once, few, many, or a class for an expanded clone.

cdr3_nt: TGTGCCAGCAGCCGCCTGATGACTAGCGGGGGGAGAGGGGAGACCCAGTACTTC; cdr3_aa: CASSRLMTSGGRGETQYF; j_call: TRBJ2-5; d_call: TRBD2; clone_size: .; v_call: TRBV3-1/TRBV3-2
cdr3_nt: TGTGCCAGCAGCTCCGGGACAGCCAACAATCAGCCCCAGCATTTT; cdr3_aa: CASSSGTANNQPQHF; j_call: TRBJ1-5; d_call: TRBD1; clone_size: .; v_call: TRBV28
cdr3_nt: TGTGCCACCAGTGGTTTGACAGGGGGGGGTGTCACTGAAGCTTTCTTT; cdr3_aa: CATSGLTGGGVTEAFF; j_call: TRBJ1-1; d_call: TRBD1; clone_size: .; v_call: TRBV24-1
cdr3_nt: TGTGCCAGCAGTCCTCTTCACCAGGGGGGCGAGCAGTACTTC; cdr3_aa: CASSPLHQGGEQYF; j_call: TRBJ2-7; d_call: .; clone_size: .; v_call: TRBV28
cdr3_nt: TGCGCCAGCAGCCAAGAGACAGGGGGCGGCACTGAAGCTTTCTTT; cdr3_aa: CASSQETGGGTEAFF; j_call: TRBJ1-1; d_call: TRBD1; clone_size: .; v_call: TRBV4-1
cdr3_nt: TGCGCCAGCAGCTTGGCGGGGGTGGAAGAGACCCAGTACTTC; cdr3_aa: CASSLAGVEETQYF; j_call: TRBJ2-5; d_call: .; clone_size: .; v_call: TRBV5-1
cdr3_nt: TGTGCCAGCAGCTTAACAGGGGGGATAACTGAAGCTTTCTTT; cdr3_aa: CASSLTGGITEAFF; j_call: TRBJ1-1; d_call: TRBD1; clone_size: .; v_call: TRBV5-5
cdr3_nt: TGTGCCAGCAGTGAAAACGGACAGGGGGTTGGCGGTTCACCCCTCCACTTT; cdr3_aa: CASSENGQGVGGSPLHF; j_call: TRBJ1-6; d_call: TRBD1; clone_size: .; v_call: TRBV6-1
cdr3_nt: TGTGCCAGCAGCCCCCAGGGAGGGTCGGATACGCAGTATTTT; cdr3_aa: CASSPQGGSDTQYF; j_call: TRBJ2-3; d_call: TRBD2; clone_size: .; v_call: TRBV7-3
cdr3_nt: TGTGCCAGTAGTATGAAGCAGGGAATCCGGGATACGCAGTATTTT; cdr3_aa: CASSMKQGIRDTQYF; j_call: TRBJ2-3; d_call: .; clone_size: .; v_call: TRBV19
cdr3_nt: TGTGCCAGCAGTCCGGGACTAGCGGGGGAAATAGCCAAAAACATTCAGTACTTC; cdr3_aa: CASSPGLAGEIAKNIQYF; j_call: TRBJ2-4; d_call: TRBD2; clone_size: .; v_call: TRBV27
cdr3_nt: TGTGCCAGCAGTTACGCCAGTAGCGGGGGAGTACAAGAGACCCAGTACTTC; cdr3_aa: CASSYASSGGVQETQYF; j_call: TRBJ2-5; d_call: TRBD2; clone_size: .; v_call: TRBV6-2/TRBV6-3
cdr3_nt: TGTGCCAGCAGCTTAGAAGGAGAGCATAATGAAAAACTGTTTTTT; cdr3_aa: CASSLEGEHNEKLFF; j_call: TRBJ1-4; d_call: .; clone_size: .; v_call: TRBV7-9
cdr3_nt: TGCGCCAGCAGCCTCTTGCATGGACAGGGGGCTATGTACGAGCAGTACTTC; cdr3_aa: CASSLLHGQGAMYEQYF; j_call: TRBJ2-7; d_call: TRBD1; clone_size: .; v_call: TRBV4-1
cdr3_nt: TGTGCCAGCAGCTTAGCGCTAGCGGGTGCTCAGCCCCAGCATTTT; cdr3_aa: CASSLALAGAQPQHF; j_call: TRBJ1-5; d_call: .; clone_size: .; v_call: TRBV7-2
cdr3_nt: TGTGCCACCAGCAGAGATACGGGGGCTGGAAACACCATATATTTT; cdr3_aa: CATSRDTGAGNTIYF; j_call: TRBJ1-3; d_call: .; clone_size: .; v_call: TRBV15
cdr3_nt: TGTGCCAGCAGCCCGGACACCCCGGCCACCGGGGAGCTGTTTTTT; cdr3_aa: CASSPDTPATGELFF; j_call: TRBJ2-2; d_call: .; clone_size: .; v_call: TRBV5-4
cdr3_nt: TGTGCCAGCAGTGAGATGGGTCTAGCGGGCGAGACCCAGTACTTC; cdr3_aa: CASSEMGLAGETQYF; j_call: TRBJ2-5; d_call: TRBD2; clone_size: .; v_call: TRBV2
cdr3_nt: TGTGCTAGTGTCGGGAGGGGCAATCAGCCCCAGCATTTT; cdr3_aa: CASVGRGNQPQHF; j_call: TRBJ1-5; d_call: .; clone_size: .; v_call: TRBV12-5
cdr3_nt: TGTGCCAGCAGCTTGCTAAATGAGCAGTTCTTC; cdr3_aa: CASSLLNEQFF; j_call: TRBJ2-1; d_call: .; clone_size: few; v_call: TRBV5-6
cdr3_nt: TGTGCCAGCACTTCCGGGACTAGCGGTTCCAATGAGCAGTTCTTC; cdr3_aa: CASTSGTSGSNEQFF; j_call: TRBJ2-1; d_call: TRBD2; clone_size: .; v_call: TRBV5-4
cdr3_nt: TGTGCCAGTAGTATGGGGACAGTCACAGATACGCAGTATTTT; cdr3_aa: CASSMGTVTDTQYF; j_call: TRBJ2-3; d_call: TRBD1; clone_size: .; v_call: TRBV19
cdr3_nt: TGTGCCAGCAGCTTAATTCGTGCGGACGAGCAGTACTTC; cdr3_aa: CASSLIRADEQYF; j_call: TRBJ2-7; d_call: .; clone_size: .; v_call: TRBV7-3
cdr3_nt: TGTGCCAGCAGTTACGTGCGGACAGGGGGGTCCTATGGCTACACCTTC; cdr3_aa: CASSYVRTGGSYGYTF; j_call: TRBJ1-2; d_call: TRBD1; clone_size: .; v_call: TRBV6-5
cdr3_nt: TGTGCCAGCAGCTTGGTAATCGGACAGCTGAACACTGAAGCTTTCTTT; cdr3_aa: CASSLVIGQLNTEAFF; j_call: TRBJ1-1; d_call: .; clone_size: .; v_call: TRBV5-5
cdr3_nt: TGTGCCAGCAGCTTATTTGAGTTTACTCCGTCTGGGGCCAACGTCCTGACTTTC; cdr3_aa: CASSLFEFTPSGANVLTF; j_call: TRBJ2-6; d_call: .; clone_size: .; v_call: TRBV7-3
cdr3_nt: TGTGCCAGCAGCTTGGACCACCCCGTGGGACAGGGGGATTCACCCCTCCACTTT; cdr3_aa: CASSLDHPVGQGDSPLHF; j_call: TRBJ1-6; d_call: TRBD1; clone_size: .; v_call: TRBV7-2
cdr3_nt: TGTGCCAGCTCACCACTACCGACGGGACAGAACACCGGGGAGCTGTTTTTT; cdr3_aa: CASSPLPTGQNTGELFF; j_call: TRBJ2-2; d_call: .; clone_size: .; v_call: TRBV18
cdr3_nt: TGTGCCAGCAGTTCTCAGGGGGTGGCGGAGACCCAGTACTTC; cdr3_aa: CASSSQGVAETQYF; j_call: TRBJ2-5; d_call: TRBD1; clone_size: .; v_call: TRBV6-6
cdr3_nt: TGTGCCAGCAGCTTGGAGCGGGGAGTAGATACGCAGTATTTT; cdr3_aa: CASSLERGVDTQYF; j_call: TRBJ2-3; d_call: TRBD2; clone_size: .; v_call: TRBV5-5
cdr3_nt: TGCAGCGTATGGACAGGGAACGAGCAGTACTTC; cdr3_aa: CSVWTGNEQYF; j_call: TRBJ2-7; d_call: TRBD1; clone_size: .; v_call: TRBV29-1
cdr3_nt: TGCAGCGTTTCCAGGGGTGGGTCCGGGGAGCTGTTTTTT; cdr3_aa: CSVSRGGSGELFF; j_call: TRBJ2-2; d_call: .; clone_size: .; v_call: TRBV29-1
cdr3_nt: TGTGCCAGTAGTATGGGCGGGGGATGGGGTGAGCAGTTCTTC; cdr3_aa: CASSMGGGWGEQFF; j_call: TRBJ2-1; d_call: TRBD2; clone_size: .; v_call: TRBV19
cdr3_nt: TGTGCCACCAGTGGCGGGGTAATTGAGGGCTACACCTTC; cdr3_aa: CATSGGVIEGYTF; j_call: TRBJ1-2; d_call: .; clone_size: once; v_call: TRBV24-1
cdr3_nt: TGTGCCAGCGCGCAGGGCCGCGAAAAACTGTTTTTT; cdr3_aa: CASAQGREKLFF; j_call: TRBJ1-4; d_call: .; clone_size: .; v_call: TRBV6-5
cdr3_nt: TGTGCCAGCGGACGACAGGGTAGTGGGGGCTACACCTTC; cdr3_aa: CASGRQGSGGYTF; j_call: TRBJ1-2; d_call: TRBD1; clone_size: .; v_call: TRBV12-3/TRBV12-4
cdr3_nt: TGCAGCGTTGACGGCAGGGAGGGCTATGGCTACACCTTC; cdr3_aa: CSVDGREGYGYTF; j_call: TRBJ1-2; d_call: .; clone_size: .; v_call: TRBV29-1
cdr3_nt: TGTGCCAGCTCACCAAGCCAACAGGGGGTATCCTCTGGAAACACCATATATTTT; cdr3_aa: CASSPSQQGVSSGNTIYF; j_call: TRBJ1-3; d_call: TRBD1; clone_size: .; v_call: TRBV18
cdr3_nt: TGTGCCAGCAGCCAAGATCCCCGGACTAGCGGGGGCGAAAAATACAATGAGCAGTTCTTC; cdr3_aa: CASSQDPRTSGGEKYNEQFF; j_call: TRBJ2-1; d_call: TRBD2; clone_size: .; v_call: TRBV3-1/TRBV3-2
cdr3_nt: TGTGCCAGCAGCCGACGGGACAGGATCTCTGGAAACACCATATATTTT; cdr3_aa: CASSRRDRISGNTIYF; j_call: TRBJ1-3; d_call: TRBD1; clone_size: .; v_call: TRBV11-1
cdr3_nt: TGTGCCAGCAGCCCCCAAGATTGGGAGGGTCAGCCCCAGCATTTT; cdr3_aa: CASSPQDWEGQPQHF; j_call: TRBJ1-5; d_call: .; clone_size: .; v_call: TRBV9
cdr3_nt: TGTGCCAGCACCTTAGGCGGGGCGACCGCAGATACGCAGTATTTT; cdr3_aa: CASTLGGATADTQYF; j_call: TRBJ2-3; d_call: .; clone_size: once; v_call: TRBV6-5
cdr3_nt: TGTGCCAGCAGTGCGGAACAGGGGACTGAAGCTTTCTTT; cdr3_aa: CASSAEQGTEAFF; j_call: TRBJ1-1; d_call: TRBD1; clone_size: .; v_call: TRBV6-4
cdr3_nt: TGTGCCAGTAGTATAGGTCGGGGGGCGTTCGACAATTCACCCCTCCACTTT; cdr3_aa: CASSIGRGAFDNSPLHF; j_call: TRBJ1-6; d_call: .; clone_size: .; v_call: TRBV19
cdr3_nt: TGTGCCAGCAGCTTACCGGGACAGGGGGCGCGGGGAAACACCATATATTTT; cdr3_aa: CASSLPGQGARGNTIYF; j_call: TRBJ1-3; d_call: TRBD1; clone_size: once; v_call: TRBV5-4
cdr3_nt: TGTGCCAGCTCACTAAGTGAGGCGGGCGGCACCTATGGCTACACCTTC; cdr3_aa: CASSLSEAGGTYGYTF; j_call: TRBJ1-2; d_call: .; clone_size: .; v_call: TRBV18
cdr3_nt: TGTGCCAGCAGCTTGGCCATGGCCGACACCGGGGAGCTGTTTTTT; cdr3_aa: CASSLAMADTGELFF; j_call: TRBJ2-2; d_call: .; clone_size: few; v_call: TRBV5-4
cdr3_nt: TGCAGCGTTGAGGCCCGGGGGAGGGATACGCAGTATTTT; cdr3_aa: CSVEARGRDTQYF; j_call: TRBJ2-3; d_call: .; clone_size: .; v_call: TRBV29-1
cdr3_nt: TGTGCCAGCAGATATAGCGGGGGCACCAACACCGGGGAGCTGTTTTTT; cdr3_aa: CASRYSGGTNTGELFF; j_call: TRBJ2-2; d_call: TRBD2; clone_size: .; v_call: TRBV7-2
cdr3_nt: TGTGCCAGCAGCTTGGATGGTAGCGGGGACCAAGAGACCCAGTACTTC; cdr3_aa: CASSLDGSGDQETQYF; j_call: TRBJ2-5; d_call: TRBD2; clone_size: .; v_call: TRBV5-4
cdr3_nt: TGCAGCGTCGAGGGACAGGGAACCGGGGAGCTGTTTTTT; cdr3_aa: CSVEGQGTGELFF; j_call: TRBJ2-2; d_call: TRBD1; clone_size: .; v_call: TRBV29-1
cdr3_nt: TGTGCCAGCAGCCGGGGGACAGGGCAAAGTCAGCCCCAGCATTTT; cdr3_aa: CASSRGTGQSQPQHF; j_call: TRBJ1-5; d_call: TRBD1; clone_size: .; v_call: TRBV5-8
cdr3_nt: TGTGCCATCAGTGAGCAGGGGGCTAAATCTGAGGGCTACACCTTC; cdr3_aa: CAISEQGAKSEGYTF; j_call: TRBJ1-2; d_call: TRBD1; clone_size: .; v_call: TRBV10-3
cdr3_nt: TGTGCCAGCAGCGAGCGGACTAGCCCGAACACCGGGGAGCTGTTTTTT; cdr3_aa: CASSERTSPNTGELFF; j_call: TRBJ2-2; d_call: TRBD2; clone_size: .; v_call: TRBV9
cdr3_nt: TGTGCCAGCTCACCCCGGACTAGCGGGGGGTACAATGAGCAGTTCTTC; cdr3_aa: CASSPRTSGGYNEQFF; j_call: TRBJ2-1; d_call: TRBD2; clone_size: .; v_call: TRBV18
cdr3_nt: TGTGCCAGCAGCTACCCCGGGACTTCTTACACCGGGGAGCTGTTTTTT; cdr3_aa: CASSYPGTSYTGELFF; j_call: TRBJ2-2; d_call: .; clone_size: .; v_call: TRBV7-2
cdr3_nt: TGTGCCAGCAGTTCCGTCCCCCGTTTTTCACCCCTCCACTTT; cdr3_aa: CASSSVPRFSPLHF; j_call: TRBJ1-6; d_call: .; clone_size: .; v_call: TRBV7-8
cdr3_nt: TGTGCCAGCAGCGTAGGTGGGGACTACACTGAAGCTTTCTTT; cdr3_aa: CASSVGGDYTEAFF; j_call: TRBJ1-1; d_call: .; clone_size: .; v_call: TRBV9
cdr3_nt: TGTGCCAGCAGCCCTAGGACTAGCGGGGGGCCTACCGGGGAGCTGTTTTTT; cdr3_aa: CASSPRTSGGPTGELFF; j_call: TRBJ2-2; d_call: TRBD2; clone_size: few; v_call: TRBV7-8
cdr3_nt: TGTGCCAGCAGCGATTACAGGGGATCTGGAAACACCATATATTTT; cdr3_aa: CASSDYRGSGNTIYF; j_call: TRBJ1-3; d_call: TRBD1; clone_size: few; v_call: TRBV5-5